The 19 T cell receptor beta chains in this list originate from one sample, sequenced in a study of blood T cell repertoires in COVID-19. The method was immunoSEQ multiplex PCR; TCRdb's version includes in-frame clones alone and lacks a portion of them. Of some 320,000 clones listed, roughly nine tenths are singletons. The sequenced sample consisted of PBMCs or T cells enriched from blood (not recorded which). The receptors were sampled from a man between 60 and 75 years old who had recovered from COVID-19.

This rearrangement joins TRBV7-2 to TRBJ1-3, with D perhaps matching TRBD1 (6 bases). V was clipped by 5 bases and J by 6 bases, with 14 bases between them. Germline V gene lookup returns CDR1 SGHTA and CDR2 FQGNSA. The CDR3 loop spans 14 amino acids. CDR3 sequence: CASSTEQGTNTIYF. The CDR3 DNA is TGTGCCAGCAGCACAGAACAGGGTACAAACACCATATATTTT. Combining the CDR3 with reference TRBV7-2 and TRBJ1-3 gives the whole variable domain GAGVSQSPSNKVTEKGKDVELRCDPISGHTALYWYRQSLGQGLEFLIYFQGNSAPDKSGLPSDRFSAERTGGSVSTLTIQRTQQEDSAVYLCASSTEQGTNTIYFGEGSWLTVV.

The rearrangement links TRBV24-1 to TRBJ2-1; 7 positions match TRBD2. V lost 0 bases, J lost 9 bases, and 13 bases stayed unmatched. Germline values: CDR1 KGHDR, CDR2 SFDVKD. The CDR3 has 17 residues. This CDR3 is CATSDLLSTSEGGEQFF. CDR3 nucleotide sequence: TGTGCCACCAGTGATTTGCTTTCTACTAGCGAGGGCGGTGAGCAGTTCTTC.

J is TRBJ1-5 and V is TRBV4-2, with TRBD1 as a possible D gene (5 bases). The CDR3 is made up of 15 amino acids. The germline CDR1 and CDR2 sequences are LGHNA and YNFKEQ. With 6 bases removed from V and 0 bases from J, the gap between germline ends came to 12 bases. CDR3 loop: CASSELGHSNQPQHF. CDR3 bases: TGTGCCAGCAGTGAATTGGGGCATAGCAATCAGCCCCAGCATTTT.

This clone has just one count. The chain links TRBV30 to TRBJ1-2, with 9 nucleotides matching TRBD1. The CDR3 is 20 amino acids. V shed 0 bases and J 5 bases; nucleotides not matched to a gene: 22. Per the germline V gene, CDR1 is GTSNPN and CDR2 is SVGIG (reference sequence). CDR3 sequence (DNA): TGTGCCTGGAGTGTCAAGTCATCCGGGACAGGGTTCTTGGTTTGGTATGGCTACACCTTC. Translating gives CAWSVKSSGTGFLVWYGYTF.

The gene calls are TRBV7-9 and TRBJ1-2; D remains unclear. The V gene lost 1 base and the J gene lost 8 bases, with 8 bases spanning the gap. The CDR3 extends over 12 amino acids. Germline V lookup: CDR1 SEHNR, CDR2 FQNEAQ (reference sequence). For the CDR3, the DNA is TGTGCCAGCAGCTTAGTCCAGGAAGGCTACACCTTC. Protein product: CASSLVQEGYTF.

CDR3 sequence: CASSQDATNSGNTIYF. CDR3 DNA: TGTGCCAGCAGCCAAGACGCGACAAACTCTGGAAACACCATATATTTT. The V gene is TRBV4-2, the J gene TRBJ1-3; no clear D. This CDR3 contains 16 residues. The V end was cut by 0 bases, the J end by 0 bases, with 9 bases between. Germline-derived CDR1 and CDR2 are LGHNA and YNFKEQ.

The rearrangement joins TRBV7-8 to TRBJ1-3; no firm D call. Between the trimmed V and J ends, which lost 4 bases and 0 bases, there was a span of 10 bases. The CDR3 has 15 residues. CDR1 and CDR2 (germline): SGHVS, FQNEAQ. CDR3 DNA: TGTGCCAGCAGCTACCCAGCAGGCTCTGGAAACACCATATATTTT. This translates into CASSYPAGSGNTIYF. Looking up the rest from reference TRBV7-8 and TRBJ1-3 gives the full variable domain: GAGVSQSPRYKVAKRGQDVALRCDPISGHVSLFWYQQALGQGPEFLTYFQNEAQLDKSGLPSDRFFAERPEGSVSTLKIQRTQQEDSAVYLCASSYPAGSGNTIYFGEGSWLTVV.

The rearrangement links TRBV12-3 or TRBV12-4 to TRBJ2-2, with D hard to call. The CDR3 covers 13 residues. Trimming left V 2 bases short and J 6 bases short, with 7 bases between. The CDR3 DNA reads TGTGCCAGCAGTTTAAGAGGAGCCGGGGAGCTGTTTTTT. Translated: CASSLRGAGELFF.

The genes are TRBV4-1 and TRBJ2-4, with D unclear. CDR1 and CDR2 (germline): MGHRA, YSYEKL. Trimming left V 4 bases short and J 0 bases short, with 10 bases between. The CDR3 consists of 15 residues. In DNA, the CDR3 is TGCGCCAGCAGCCCCTCCTCGGTAGCCAAAAACATTCAGTACTTC. Translating gives CASSPSSVAKNIQYF.

V is TRBV5-1 and J is TRBJ2-2; D is ambiguous. Per germline, CDR1 SGHRS and CDR2 YFSETQ. This CDR3 has 15 residues. V lost 2 bases and J lost 4, with 12 bases in between. The CDR3 nucleotides read TGCGCCAGCAGCTTTAATGCCCCGGGCACCGGGGAGCTGTTTTTT. This encodes CASSFNAPGTGELFF. Variable domain in full (rest from reference TRBV5-1 and TRBJ2-2): KAGVTQTPRYLIKTRGQQVTLSCSPISGHRSVSWYQQTPGQGLQFLFEYFSETQRNKGNFPGRFSGRQFSNSRSEMNVSTLELGDSALYLCASSFNAPGTGELFFGEGSRLTVL.

J is TRBJ1-4 and V is TRBV28, with a tentative D call TRBD1 (6 bases). V lost 3 bases and J 10 bases, leaving 18 bases between the germline ends. The CDR3 contains 15 residues. CDR1 MDHEN and CDR2 SYDVKM come from the germline V gene. The CDR3 DNA reads as TGTGCCAGCAGTTTGCTTCAGGGGAGTACGACAAAACTGTTTTTT. Translated, it gives CASSLLQGSTTKLFF.

This clone showed up just a few times. J is TRBJ2-2 and V is TRBV27; D is possibly TRBD1 (5 bases). Germline CDR1 reads MNHEY; CDR2 reads SMNVEV (reference sequence). The length of the CDR3 is 13 residues. V lost 8 bases, J lost 6 bases, and 13 bases lay in between. The CDR3 nucleotides read TGTGCCAGCTATGCACAGGTACCCGGGGAGCTGTTTTTT. It codes for CASYAQVPGELFF.

This clone was recorded only once. This chain uses TRBV10-3 with TRBJ2-3; 8 bases align to TRBD2. This CDR3 comprises 17 residues. The V gene's germline CDR1 is ENHRY and CDR2 SYGVKD. The J segment lost 7 bases and the V segment lost 3 bases, leaving 15 bases of the junction unmatched. The CDR3, as DNA: TGTGCCATCAGTGATTTGGGGAGCGGGAGTTCGCTAAATACGCAGTATTTT. This codes for CAISDLGSGSSLNTQYF.

V gene TRBV18 combines with J gene TRBJ1-1; tentatively, D is TRBD1 (6 bases). V gave up 5 bases and J gave up 4 bases, with 14 bases separating them. The CDR3 has 14 residues. CDR1 and CDR2 from the germline V gene are KGHSH and LQKENI. The CDR3 sequence: CASSIQGLATEAFF. The CDR3 nucleotides are TGTGCCAGCTCAATACAGGGTTTGGCCACTGAAGCTTTCTTT.

V is TRBV5-1 and J is TRBJ2-1; weak D call: TRBD2 (6 bases). Germline CDR1 reads SGHRS; CDR2 reads YFSETQ. V was cut by 3 bases and J by 4 bases, with 11 bases left in between. This CDR3 has 14 residues. The CDR3 region has the DNA TGCGCCAGCAGCTATCCCGGGGGATACAATGAGCAGTTCTTC. This gives the protein CASSYPGGYNEQFF.

V is TRBV29-1 and J is TRBJ2-7; D is uncertain. V was cut by 4 bases and J by 4 bases, with 20 bases left in between. The germline gives CDR1 SQVTM, CDR2 ANQGSEA. This CDR3 contains 15 residues. The CDR3 spells CSVGQDRYVRYEQYF. The CDR3 DNA reads as TGCAGCGTTGGTCAGGATAGGTATGTTCGATACGAGCAGTACTTC.

The sample holds one count of this clone. The V call is TRBV2, the J call TRBJ1-2; no reliable D call. Germline CDR1 SNHLY, CDR2 FYNNEI. V lost 5 bases, J lost 1 base, and 5 bases lay in between. The CDR3 runs to 12 residues. The CDR3, as DNA: TGTGCCAGCAGTTTAAATAACTATGGCTACACCTTC. It specifies CASSLNNYGYTF.

The chain couples TRBV5-5 to TRBJ2-1; D is undetermined. The germline V and J ends were trimmed by 4 bases and 5 bases, with 4 bases remaining between them. The CDR3 runs to 11 residues. Germline loops: CDR1 SGHKS, CDR2 YYEKEE (reference sequence). The DNA for the CDR3 is TGTGCCAGCAGCAGCGACAATGAGCAGTTCTTC. Its protein is CASSSDNEQFF.

The chain carries TRBV6-5 and TRBJ1-1, with 7 bases that match TRBD1. This CDR3 is 15 amino acids long. Germline V gene lookup returns CDR1 MNHEY and CDR2 SVGAGI. With 5 bases clipped from V and 6 bases from J, the junction kept 12 bases outside the gene matches. As DNA, the CDR3 is TGTGCCAGCAGTCCCAAAAGGGGGCTTAGGGCTGAAGCTTTCTTT. Its translation is CASSPKRGLRAEAFF.